These 25 T cell receptor beta chains share one sample of origin, sequenced in a study of T cell repertoires in cytomegalovirus infection. TCRdb itself ran the reads through MiXCR, one entry per CDR3 protein. The profile shows some 680,000 distinct CDR3 sequences, 35% to 40% of them singletons. Sequencing was performed on PBMCs. These receptors all stem from a human donor in good health (CMV status not recorded). Some clones in this sample may be carry-over from other donors' samples.

This clonotype was recorded a few times. This rearrangement joins TRBV28 to TRBJ1-6; 9 bases align to TRBD1. V dropped 4 bases and J dropped 10; count of bases not matched to a gene: 5. The CDR3 is 14 residues long. The germline CDR1 and CDR2 sequences are MDHEN and SYDVKM. CDR3 loop: CASSWGQGGSPLHF. DNA for the CDR3: TGTGCCAGCAGTTGGGGACAGGGCGGGTCACCCCTCCACTTT.

This clonotype was seen more than once but under ten times. The CDR3 sequence: CASSIPGGASNQPQHF. In nucleotides, the CDR3 is TGTGCCAGTAGTATCCCTGGGGGCGCCAGCAATCAGCCCCAGCATTTT. This sequence joins TRBV19 and TRBJ1-5; tentatively, D is TRBD1 (6 bases). CDR3 length equals 16 residues. V was shortened by 3 bases and J by 1 base, with 13 bases between the two germline ends. Germline loops: CDR1 LNHDA, CDR2 SQIVND (reference sequence).

The table lists this clonotype with a few counts. This may stem from a read error, because a much larger clone lies one nucleotide away. CDR3 in DNA: TGTTCCAGCAACCTTGATGGGACGCTCTCCTACGAGCAGTACTTC. Protein product: CSSNLDGTLSYEQYF. The rearrangement uses TRBV7-2 and TRBJ2-7, with D possibly being TRBD1 or TRBD2 (5 bases each). Germline assignment: CDR1 SGHTA and CDR2 FQGNSA. This CDR3 region has 15 residues.

The sample holds many counts of this clonotype. The rearrangement links TRBV27 to TRBJ2-1; TRBD1 is a possible D gene (5 bases). The CDR3 runs to 16 residues. Looked up from germline, CDR1 is MNHEY and CDR2 is SMNVEV (reference sequence). V gave up 2 bases and J gave up 7 bases, with 18 bases separating them. This CDR3 reads CASSLVSEQGVNEQFF. The CDR3, as DNA: TGTGCCAGCAGTTTAGTCAGCGAACAAGGGGTGAATGAGCAGTTCTTC.

V gene TRBV12-3 or TRBV12-4 combines with J gene TRBJ1-5; D is ambiguous. The CDR3 loop spans 17 amino acids. Between the trimmed V and J ends, which lost 3 bases and 3 bases, there was a span of 18 bases. CDR3 DNA sequence: TGTGCCAGCAGTTTTGTGCAGAGTGAGGCTGTCAATCAGCCCCAGCATTTT. Translating it yields CASSFVQSEAVNQPQHF.

This clonotype turned up a few times. The chain uses TRBV6-2 or TRBV6-3 and TRBJ1-5, with 8 bases identical to TRBD1. The CDR3 is 16 residues long. After removal of 1 base from V and 1 base from J, the junction contained 3 bases not matched to a gene. Germline V gene data show CDR1 as MNHEY and CDR2 as SVGEGT. CDR3 sequence reads: CASSYFRGRSNQPQHF. The DNA for the CDR3 is TGTGCCAGCAGTTACTTCAGGGGGCGAAGCAATCAGCCCCAGCATTTT.

This clonotype showed up just a few times. The gene calls are TRBV7-2 and TRBJ2-5; 10 bases align to TRBD2. The V and J ends lost 6 bases and 2 bases, in that order; junction bases with no gene match: 6. Germline V CDR1 and CDR2: SGHTA, FQGNSA. This CDR3 spans 15 amino acids. CDR3 region: CASSRTSGKQETQYF. CDR3 in DNA: TGTGCCAGCAGTAGGACTAGCGGCAAACAAGAGACCCAGTACTTC.

The chain employs TRBV29-1 and TRBJ2-1; perhaps TRBD1 as D (6 bases). Trimming cost V 0 bases and J 9 bases, with 15 bases left between them. Germline V CDR1 and CDR2: SQVTM, ANQGSEA. The length of the CDR3 is 14 residues. CDR3 nucleotide sequence: TGCAGCGTTGAAGAGGGCAGGGGCCCCTTTGAGCAGTTCTTC. Residues: CSVEEGRGPFEQFF.

The rearrangement uses TRBV15 and TRBJ2-7; TRBD1 aligns across 9 bases. V lost 0 bases to trimming and J lost 1 base; unmatched junction nucleotides: 1. Per the germline V gene, CDR1 is LNHNV and CDR2 is YYDKDF (reference sequence). This CDR3 is built from 15 residues. In nucleotides, the CDR3 is TGTGCCACCAGCAGAGAGGGACAGGGTTCCTACGAGCAGTACTTC. Translating gives CATSREGQGSYEQYF.

This clonotype appeared a few times. The chain joins TRBV6-6 to TRBJ2-7; 10 bases are a match to TRBD2. Germline-derived CDR1 and CDR2 are MNHNY and SVGAGI (reference sequence). The CDR3 contains 16 residues. The ends lost 4 bases at V and 5 bases at J; junction bases unmatched: 11. The CDR3 spells CASSFRAGGETDEQYF. CDR3 nucleotides: TGTGCCAGCAGTTTCAGAGCGGGGGGGGAGACCGACGAGCAGTACTTC.

The chain is built from TRBV7-8 and TRBJ1-1; D is unclear. The CDR3 consists of 18 residues. The V end was cut by 2 bases, the J end by 0 bases, with 19 bases between. The germline CDR1 and CDR2 sequences are SGHVS and FQNEAQ. This CDR3 reads CASSLYFPATDMNTEAFF. CDR3 in DNA: TGTGCCAGCAGCTTATATTTCCCCGCGACCGACATGAACACTGAAGCTTTCTTT.

Turning to this clonotype: The CDR3 does not close with the conserved phenylalanine or tryptophan, likely indicating a read error. The chain uses TRBV23-1 and TRBJ2-4; 7 bases map to TRBD1. TRBV23-1 is an ORF for which the function is uncertain. The length of the CDR3 is 19 residues. V lost 1 base and J lost 0; bases outside the gene matches: 12. The CDR3 loop is CASSQYRDRPHLAKNIQYL. DNA of the CDR3: TGCGCCAGCAGTCAATATCGGGACAGACCTCATCTAGCCAAAAACATTCAGTACTTA.

Regarding this clonotype: The CDR3 end shows no conserved phenylalanine or tryptophan, and so a read error is likely. The V and J genes are TRBV19 and TRBJ2-4, with a weak D call TRBD1 (5 bases). This CDR3 is built from 14 residues. CDR1 is LNHDA, CDR2 SQIVND, per germline (reference sequence). The V end lost 5 bases, the J end lost 5 bases, and 13 bases lay between the germline ends. For the CDR3, the DNA is TGTGCCAGTAGTTTCCTGGACACGCAAAACATTCAGTACTTA. This encodes CASSFLDTQNIQYL.

This clonotype was recorded many times. V is TRBV7-2 and J is TRBJ2-7; TRBD2 is a possible D gene (5 bases). With 1 base removed from V and 1 base from J, the gap between germline ends came to 8 bases. This CDR3 has 14 residues. Looked up from germline, CDR1 is SGHTA and CDR2 is FQGNSA. CDR3 nucleotide sequence: TGTGCCAGCAGCTTAGGGGGAGTGTCCTACGAGCAGTACTTC. It yields the protein CASSLGGVSYEQYF.

This clonotype turned up a few times. The chain combines TRBV4-1 with TRBJ2-3; a possible D gene is TRBD1 (5 bases). The CDR3 is made up of 16 amino acids. Trimming took 0 bases from V and 4 from J, leaving 14 bases between them. CDR1 and CDR2 (germline): MGHRA, YSYEKL. The CDR3 DNA sequence: TGCGCCAGCAGCCAAGATCGGGTCAGGGTGGCAGATACGCAGTATTTT. It specifies CASSQDRVRVADTQYF.

The gene calls are TRBV25-1 and TRBJ2-5, with 13 bases aligning to TRBD2. The trim removed 6 bases at V and 5 bases at J, leaving 6 bases unmatched. The CDR3 sequence is 15 residues long. Germline-derived CDR1 and CDR2 are MGHDK and SYGVNS. Here the CDR3 reads CASRGTSGAHETQYF. As DNA, the CDR3 is TGTGCCAGCAGGGGGACTAGCGGGGCCCACGAGACCCAGTACTTC.

This clonotype was picked up a small number of times. The gene calls are TRBV12-3 or TRBV12-4 and TRBJ2-1, with 8 nucleotides matching TRBD2. The CDR3 has 18 residues. The V segment lost 10 bases and the J segment 0 bases; nucleotides outside the gene matches: 17. CDR3 loop: CATRNGGAGQSSYNEQFF. The CDR3 DNA sequence: TGTGCCACCCGCAACGGGGGGGCAGGACAGAGCTCCTACAATGAGCAGTTCTTC.

This clonotype was seen a few times. The rearrangement links TRBV28 to TRBJ2-1; TRBD1 is a possible D gene (5 bases). This CDR3 has 13 residues. In germline, CDR1 is MDHEN, CDR2 SYDVKM. With 5 bases removed from V and 4 bases from J, the gap between germline ends came to 9 bases. The CDR3 loop is CASSVQGYNEQFF. CDR3 in DNA: TGTGCCAGCAGTGTTCAGGGATACAATGAGCAGTTCTTC.

This clonotype was counted between two and nine times. This chain uses TRBV5-1 with TRBJ2-1, with 7 bases aligning to TRBD1. Germline lookup yields CDR1 SGHRS and CDR2 YFSETQ. The CDR3 runs 13 residues. J gave up 5 bases and V 4 bases, and 3 bases lay outside the gene matches. The CDR3 nucleotides are TGCGCCAGCAGCCGACAGGGCAACAATGAGCAGTTCTTC. Its translation is CASSRQGNNEQFF. The full variable domain, completed using reference TRBV5-1 and TRBJ2-1, is KAGVTQTPRYLIKTRGQQVTLSCSPISGHRSVSWYQQTPGQGLQFLFEYFSETQRNKGNFPGRFSGRQFSNSRSEMNVSTLELGDSALYLCASSRQGNNEQFFGPGTRLTVL.

Ten or more counts support this clonotype. This chain links TRBV7-8 with TRBJ2-2; 8 bases are a match to TRBD2. Trimming removed 1 base from V and 0 bases from J; junction bases left unmatched: 7. Germline loops: CDR1 SGHVS, CDR2 FQNEAQ. There are 18 residues in the CDR3. CDR3 amino acids: CASSLVSGGGANTGELFF. The CDR3 DNA is TGTGCCAGCAGCTTAGTGTCGGGGGGGGGCGCGAACACCGGGGAGCTGTTTTTT. Variable domain in full (rest from reference TRBV7-8 and TRBJ2-2): GAGVSQSPRYKVAKRGQDVALRCDPISGHVSLFWYQQALGQGPEFLTYFQNEAQLDKSGLPSDRFFAERPEGSVSTLKIQRTQQEDSAVYLCASSLVSGGGANTGELFFGEGSRLTVL.

This clonotype has only a few counts. The chain joins TRBV27 to TRBJ2-7, with 8 positions matching TRBD1. After removal of 6 bases from V and 3 bases from J, the junction contained 10 bases not matched to a gene. Germline CDR1 MNHEY, CDR2 SMNVEV (reference sequence). The CDR3 runs to 15 residues. The CDR3 protein is CASRPDRVLFYEQYF. CDR3 bases: TGTGCCAGCAGGCCGGACAGGGTCTTGTTCTACGAGCAGTACTTC.

This clonotype was seen only a few times. The chain employs TRBV7-2 and TRBJ2-7, with 7 bases that match TRBD2. V shed 1 base and J 3 bases; nucleotides not matched to a gene: 6. This CDR3 is 15 amino acids long. CDR1 is SGHTA and CDR2 is FQGNSA in the germline V gene. The CDR3 protein is CASSLDGGRSYEQYF. The CDR3 DNA reads as TGTGCCAGCAGCTTAGACGGCGGGAGAAGCTACGAGCAGTACTTC. Full variable domain (remainder filled in from reference TRBV7-2 and TRBJ2-7): GAGVSQSPSNKVTEKGKDVELRCDPISGHTALYWYRQSLGQGLEFLIYFQGNSAPDKSGLPSDRFSAERTGGSVSTLTIQRTQQEDSAVYLCASSLDGGRSYEQYFGPGTRLTVT.

This clonotype has more than one count but fewer than ten. The genes are TRBV18 and TRBJ1-4; D is perhaps TRBD1 (6 bases). V was clipped by 4 bases and J by 7 bases, with 13 bases between them. CDR1 and CDR2 (germline): KGHSH, LQKENI. The CDR3 runs to 14 residues. In DNA, the CDR3 is TGTGCCAGCTCACAACAGGGCTGGGGTGAAAAACTGTTTTTT. Translation gives CASSQQGWGEKLFF.

The genes are TRBV24-1 and TRBJ2-1; TRBD2 aligns across 9 bases. The germline CDR1 and CDR2 sequences are KGHDR and SFDVKD. Unmatched junction bases numbered 6, after V lost 1 base and J lost 9 bases. This CDR3 has 15 residues. The CDR3 DNA reads as TGTGCCACCAGTGATTTCTCTCGCGGGAGGGGTGAGCAGTTCTTC. Residues: CATSDFSRGRGEQFF.

The V call is TRBV19, the J call TRBJ2-2, with D possibly being TRBD2 (5 bases). This CDR3 has 16 residues. CDR1 is LNHDA, CDR2 SQIVND, per germline (reference sequence). Between the trimmed V and J ends, which lost 8 bases and 9 bases, there was a span of 25 bases. The CDR3 is CASHGVEGRSTWELFF. CDR3 in DNA: TGTGCCAGTCATGGCGTAGAGGGCAGATCTACCTGGGAGCTGTTTTTT. The complete variable domain, with remaining parts taken from reference TRBV19 and TRBJ2-2, reads DGGITQSPKYLFRKEGQNVTLSCEQNLNHDAMYWYRQDPGQGLRLIYYSQIVNDFQKGDIAEGYSVSREKKESFPLTVTSAQKNPTAFYLCASHGVEGRSTWELFFGEGSRLTVL.